This TCR beta chain was profiled in a study of blood T cell repertoires in COVID-19. Overall study: Acute and convalescent COVID-19 samples came from the United States, Italy and Spain. T cells, B-cell-depleted T cells, or PBMCs supplied cDNA or gDNA.

Original processing methods: How many nucleated cells were present was estimated from reference gene primer amplification. The method was immunoSEQ multiplex PCR; TCRdb's version includes in-frame clones alone and lacks a portion of them. Clone size and V and J calls were adopted from that table, with D and trimming inferred from the DNA. Of roughly 50,000 clones in the sample, more than 60% were seen once. Germline V gives CDR1 SGHDN, CDR2 FVKESK. The CDR3 spans 13 residues. Trimming removed 4 bases at V and 1 base at J, with 8 bases between. The origin of this receptor is a human donor with active or convalescent COVID-19. The donor label of this sample is uncertain. This chain uses TRBV14 with TRBJ2-7; D remains unclear. The sequencing input was peripheral blood. CDR3 sequence: CASSLTISYEQYF. The CDR3 nucleotides read TGTGCCAGCAGCCTTACTATTTCCTACGAGCAGTACTTC.